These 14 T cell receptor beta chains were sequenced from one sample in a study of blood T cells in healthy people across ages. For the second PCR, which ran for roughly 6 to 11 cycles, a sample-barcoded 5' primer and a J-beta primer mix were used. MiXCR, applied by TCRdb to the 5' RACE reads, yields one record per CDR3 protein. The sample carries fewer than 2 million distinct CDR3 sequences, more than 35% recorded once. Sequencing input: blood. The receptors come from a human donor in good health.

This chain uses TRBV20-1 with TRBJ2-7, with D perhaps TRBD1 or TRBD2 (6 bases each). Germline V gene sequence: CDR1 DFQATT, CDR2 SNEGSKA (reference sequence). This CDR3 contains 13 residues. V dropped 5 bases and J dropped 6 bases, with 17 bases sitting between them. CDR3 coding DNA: TGCAGTGCTGCAGACTGGGGGGCCTCCGAGCAGTACTTC. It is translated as CSAADWGASEQYF.

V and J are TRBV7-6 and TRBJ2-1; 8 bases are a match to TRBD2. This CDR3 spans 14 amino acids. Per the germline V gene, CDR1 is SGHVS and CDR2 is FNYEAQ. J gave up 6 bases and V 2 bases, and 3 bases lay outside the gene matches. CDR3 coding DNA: TGTGCCAGCAGCTTAACGGGGGGGAGCAATGAGCAGTTCTTC. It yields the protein CASSLTGGSNEQFF.

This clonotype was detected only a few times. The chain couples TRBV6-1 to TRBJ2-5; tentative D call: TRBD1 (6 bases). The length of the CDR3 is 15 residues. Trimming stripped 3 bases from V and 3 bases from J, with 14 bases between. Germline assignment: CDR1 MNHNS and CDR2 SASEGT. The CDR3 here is CASSEPGAGEETQYF. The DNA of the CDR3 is TGTGCCAGCAGTGAGCCAGGGGCCGGGGAAGAGACCCAGTACTTC.

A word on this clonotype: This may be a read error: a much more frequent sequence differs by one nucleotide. The DNA for the CDR3 is TGTGCCAGCAGTCGACTAGCGAAATCCCAAGAGACCCAGTACTTC. Protein product: CASSRLAKSQETQYF. The chain uses TRBV6-5 and TRBJ2-5, with 8 positions matching TRBD2. The CDR3 totals 15 residues. Germline assignment: CDR1 MNHEY and CDR2 SVGAGI. Trimming took 5 bases from V and 1 from J; bases not matched to a gene: 6.

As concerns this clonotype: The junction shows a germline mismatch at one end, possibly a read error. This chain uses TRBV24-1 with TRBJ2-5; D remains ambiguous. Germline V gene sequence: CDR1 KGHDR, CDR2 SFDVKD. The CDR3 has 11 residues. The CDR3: CATSYLETQYF. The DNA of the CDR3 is TGTGCCACCAGTTATTTAGAGACCCAGTACTTC.

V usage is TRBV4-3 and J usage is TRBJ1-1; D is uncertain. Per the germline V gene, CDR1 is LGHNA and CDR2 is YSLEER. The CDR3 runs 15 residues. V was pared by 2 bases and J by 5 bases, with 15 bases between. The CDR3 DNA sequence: TGCGCCAGCAGCCAAAGTCGTACGGGTGAAACTGAAGCTTTCTTT. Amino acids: CASSQSRTGETEAFF.

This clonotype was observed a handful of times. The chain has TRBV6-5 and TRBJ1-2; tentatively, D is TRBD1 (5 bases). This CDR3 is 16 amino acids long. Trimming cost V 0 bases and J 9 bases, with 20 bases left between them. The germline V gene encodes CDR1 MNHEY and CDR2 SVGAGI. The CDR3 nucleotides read TGTGCCAGCAGTTACTCGCTTGGCGTCGGGACGGAGAGCTACACCTTC. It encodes CASSYSLGVGTESYTF.

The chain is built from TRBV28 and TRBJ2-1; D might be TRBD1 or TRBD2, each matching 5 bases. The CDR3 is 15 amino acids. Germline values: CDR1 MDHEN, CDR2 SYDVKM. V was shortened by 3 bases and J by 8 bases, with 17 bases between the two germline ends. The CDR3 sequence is CASSLFGGYGDEQFF. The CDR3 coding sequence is TGTGCCAGCAGTTTGTTTGGGGGATATGGGGATGAGCAGTTCTTC.

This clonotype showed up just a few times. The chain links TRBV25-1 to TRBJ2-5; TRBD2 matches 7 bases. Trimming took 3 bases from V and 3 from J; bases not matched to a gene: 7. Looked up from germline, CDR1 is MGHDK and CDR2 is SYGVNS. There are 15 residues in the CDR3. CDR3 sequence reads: CASSDVRTREETQYF. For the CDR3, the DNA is TGTGCCAGCAGTGATGTTCGGACTAGGGAAGAGACCCAGTACTTC. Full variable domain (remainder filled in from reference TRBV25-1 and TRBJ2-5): EADIYQTPRYLVIGTGKKITLECSQTMGHDKMYWYQQDPGMELHLIHYSYGVNSTEKGDLSSESTVSRIRTEHFPLTLESARPSHTSQYLCASSDVRTREETQYFGPGTRLLVL.

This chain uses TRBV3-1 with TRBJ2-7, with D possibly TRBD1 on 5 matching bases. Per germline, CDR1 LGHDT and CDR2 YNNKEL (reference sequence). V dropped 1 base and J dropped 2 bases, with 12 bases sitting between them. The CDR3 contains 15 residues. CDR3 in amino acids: CASSQVPDTTYEQYF. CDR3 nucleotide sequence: TGTGCCAGCAGCCAAGTCCCGGACACAACCTACGAGCAGTACTTC.

The CDR3, as DNA: TGTGCCAGCAGCCCGGGACAGGGGTTACTGTATGGCTACACCTTC. Protein sequence: CASSPGQGLLYGYTF. V is TRBV14 and J is TRBJ1-2, with 10 bases fitting TRBD1. The germline V gene has CDR1 SGHDN and CDR2 FVKESK. V was clipped by 4 bases and J by 5 bases; unmatched bases: 7. The CDR3 consists of 15 residues.

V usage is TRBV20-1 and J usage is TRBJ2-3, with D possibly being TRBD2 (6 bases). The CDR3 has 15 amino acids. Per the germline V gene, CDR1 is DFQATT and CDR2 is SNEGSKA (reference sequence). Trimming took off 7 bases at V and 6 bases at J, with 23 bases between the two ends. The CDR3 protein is CSGLGLKVTGDTQYF. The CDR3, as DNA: TGCAGTGGTTTGGGACTCAAAGTTACGGGGGATACGCAGTATTTT.

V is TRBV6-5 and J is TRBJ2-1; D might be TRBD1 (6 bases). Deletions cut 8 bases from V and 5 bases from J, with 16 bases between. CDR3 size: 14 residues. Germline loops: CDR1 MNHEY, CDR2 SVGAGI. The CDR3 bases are TGTGCCAGCTCCATGTGGGGGCAAAACAATGAGCAGTTCTTC. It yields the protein CASSMWGQNNEQFF.

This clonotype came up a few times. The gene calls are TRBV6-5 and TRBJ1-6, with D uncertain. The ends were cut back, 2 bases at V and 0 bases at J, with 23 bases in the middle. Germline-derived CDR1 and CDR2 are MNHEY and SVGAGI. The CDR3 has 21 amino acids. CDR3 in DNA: TGTGCCAGCAGTTACGCCATATATACAGTGGGCCTAGGCTCCTATAATTCACCCCTCCACTTT. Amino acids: CASSYAIYTVGLGSYNSPLHF.